The subject of this entry is one T cell receptor (beta chain). Its antigen is not known. This record belongs to a study of PD-1 blockade in classical Hodgkin lymphoma. The study's findings and limits: Complete responders started with a diversity level that resembled newly diagnosed patients at baseline.

Clones were sequenced by immunoSEQ multiplex PCR, and TCRdb holds only the in-frame ones, with some missing. There are 110,000 or so clones in the sample; 89% occur only once, and roughly 19% lies in the top ten. This CDR3 is built from 11 residues. Germline-derived CDR1 and CDR2 are GTSNPN and SVGIG (reference sequence). V was trimmed by 7 bases and J by 8 bases, leaving 12 bases between them. Time point given: cycle 4 day 1 (C4D1), after less than 7 weeks of nivolumab. Relapse after autologous stem cell transplantation occurred in every patient, and brentuximab vedotin exposure varied. The clonotype was recovered from a human donor with classical Hodgkin lymphoma. The sample in question was peripheral blood mononuclear cells (PBMCs), obtained before the fourth cycle of nivolumab. The chain joins TRBV30 to TRBJ2-1; possibly TRBD1 for D (6 bases). DNA for the CDR3: TGTGCCTACAGGGCACTCTATGAGCAGTTCTTC. This codes for CAYRALYEQFF.